Below, one T cell receptor beta chain is given with its context. The data originate from a study of OX40 agonist ivuxolimab in advanced cancers. Study information: Hepatocellular carcinoma, melanoma, renal cell or head and neck cancer occurred in dose-escalation patients.

Produced via immunoSEQ multiplex PCR; TCRdb's table is partial and in-frame only. The sample includes more than 12,000 clones, 60% to 80% of them seen just once. CDR1 is SGHRS, CDR2 YFSETQ, per germline. The CDR3 has 17 amino acids. V was pared by 4 bases and J by 0 bases, with 10 bases of the junction left unmatched. The clonotype originates from an adult with an advanced solid tumor such as melanoma, head and neck, liver or kidney cancer. Sequencing was performed on CD4+ or CD8+ T cells sorted from blood, taken in a trial of the OX40 agonist ivuxolimab. The chain is built from TRBV5-1 and TRBJ1-1; 9 nucleotides match TRBD1. The CDR3 region has the DNA TGCGCCAGCAGCGACGGGACAGGGTGGGGCATGAACACTGAAGCTTTCTTT. This codes for CASSDGTGWGMNTEAFF. The whole variable domain, filled in from reference TRBV5-1 and TRBJ1-1, reads KAGVTQTPRYLIKTRGQQVTLSCSPISGHRSVSWYQQTPGQGLQFLFEYFSETQRNKGNFPGRFSGRQFSNSRSEMNVSTLELGDSALYLCASSDGTGWGMNTEAFFGQGTRLTVV.